The clone carrying this T cell receptor (beta chain) was counted ten times or more. Its antigen is unidentified. Quantitative 5'-RACE was performed with molecular barcodes, and it yielded the TCR beta libraries. TCRdb reanalysed the 5' RACE reads using MiXCR and keeps one entry per CDR3 protein. Here the sample spans 750,000 to 850,000 distinct CDR3 sequences, around 11% being singletons. Trimming shortened V by 5 bases and J by 4 bases, and 6 bases separated the two germline ends. Germline CDR1 and CDR2: DFQATT and SNEGSKA (reference sequence). The CDR3 sequence is 12 residues long. This specimen comes from a study of CD8 T cells in ankylosing spondylitis. General observations from the study: One TCR beta motif, made up of roughly 8 highly homologous variants, appeared characteristic of ankylosing spondylitis blood. Prior work had noted some motif variants in reactive arthritis blood and synovial fluid. Matched ankylosing spondylitis synovial fluid reportedly contained a significantly enriched population of disease-linked clones.

The sample was blood, either unsorted or a sorted T cell fraction (not recorded which). This receptor was obtained from a male donor with ankylosing spondylitis. V is TRBV20-1 and J is TRBJ2-6, with D tentatively TRBD1 (6 bases). The CDR3 sequence is CSAGQGANVLTF. The CDR3 nucleotides read TGCAGTGCTGGACAGGGGGCCAACGTCCTGACTTTC.